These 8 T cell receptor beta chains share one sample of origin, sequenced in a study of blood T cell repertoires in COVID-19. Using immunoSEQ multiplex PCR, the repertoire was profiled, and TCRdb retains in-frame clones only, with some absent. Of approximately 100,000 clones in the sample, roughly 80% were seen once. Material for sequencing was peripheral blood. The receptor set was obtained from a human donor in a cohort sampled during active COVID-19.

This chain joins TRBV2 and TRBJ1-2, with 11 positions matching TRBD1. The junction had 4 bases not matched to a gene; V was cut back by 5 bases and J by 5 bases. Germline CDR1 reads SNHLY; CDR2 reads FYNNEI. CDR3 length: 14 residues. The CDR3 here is CASSSDRGLYGYTF. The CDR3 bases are TGTGCCAGCAGTTCGGACAGGGGGCTTTATGGCTACACCTTC.

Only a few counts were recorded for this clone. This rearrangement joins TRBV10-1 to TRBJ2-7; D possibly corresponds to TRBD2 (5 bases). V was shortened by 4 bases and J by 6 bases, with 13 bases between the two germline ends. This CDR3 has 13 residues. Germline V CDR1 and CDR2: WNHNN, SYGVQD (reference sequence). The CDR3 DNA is TGCGCCAGCAGTGGTACGTTGGCGGGCGAGCAGTACTTC. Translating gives CASSGTLAGEQYF.

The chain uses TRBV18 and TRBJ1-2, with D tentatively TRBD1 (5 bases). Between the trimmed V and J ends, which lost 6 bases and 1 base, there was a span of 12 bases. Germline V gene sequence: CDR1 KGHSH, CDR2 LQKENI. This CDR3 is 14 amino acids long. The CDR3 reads CASSRVLDNYGYTF. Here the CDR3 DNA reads TGTGCCAGCTCCAGGGTCTTGGATAACTATGGCTACACCTTC.

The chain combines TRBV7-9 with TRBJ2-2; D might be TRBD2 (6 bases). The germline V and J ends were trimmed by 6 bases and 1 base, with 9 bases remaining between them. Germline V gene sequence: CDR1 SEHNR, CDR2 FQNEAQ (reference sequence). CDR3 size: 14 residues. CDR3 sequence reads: CASREGGNTGELFF. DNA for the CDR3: TGTGCCAGCAGGGAGGGCGGGAACACCGGGGAGCTGTTTTTT.

The DNA for the CDR3 is TGTGCCAGCAGTTTACCCGAGGGAGGGGAGACCCAGTACTTC. This translates into CASSLPEGGETQYF. The gene calls are TRBV28 and TRBJ2-5; TRBD2 matches at 7 bases. Germline V gives CDR1 MDHEN, CDR2 SYDVKM. J was trimmed by 5 bases and V by 2 bases; bases with no gene match: 5. The CDR3 sequence is 14 residues long.

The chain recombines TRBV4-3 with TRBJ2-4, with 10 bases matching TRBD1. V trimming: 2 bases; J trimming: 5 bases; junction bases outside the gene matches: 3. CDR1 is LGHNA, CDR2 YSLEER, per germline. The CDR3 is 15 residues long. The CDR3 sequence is CASSQTGTGENIQYF. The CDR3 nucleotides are TGCGCCAGCAGCCAAACCGGGACAGGGGAAAACATTCAGTACTTC.

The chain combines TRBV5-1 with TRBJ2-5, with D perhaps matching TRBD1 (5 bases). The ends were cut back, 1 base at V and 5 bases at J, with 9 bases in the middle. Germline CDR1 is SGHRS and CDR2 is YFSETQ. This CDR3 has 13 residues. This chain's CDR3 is CASSLRGEETQYF. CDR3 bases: TGCGCCAGCAGCTTGAGGGGTGAGGAGACCCAGTACTTC.

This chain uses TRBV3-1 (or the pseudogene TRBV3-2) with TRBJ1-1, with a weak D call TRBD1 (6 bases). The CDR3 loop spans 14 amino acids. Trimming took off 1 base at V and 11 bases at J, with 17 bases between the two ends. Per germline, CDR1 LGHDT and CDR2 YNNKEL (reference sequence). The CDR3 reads CASSQVGGPGLAFF. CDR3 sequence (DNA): TGTGCCAGCAGCCAAGTAGGGGGTCCTGGGCTCGCTTTCTTT.